Listed here is a single T cell receptor (beta chain). Its antigen is undetermined. This sample stems from a study of T cell responses to AZD1222 COVID-19 vaccine. Timing groups of about 4 and about 12 weeks for second doses were pooled. Produced via immunoSEQ multiplex PCR; TCRdb's table is partial and in-frame only. The repertoire holds about 100,000 clones, with nearly 90% as singletons. Whole-study results and caveats: Repertoire sampling was restricted to post-peak T cell response timepoints. Just 5 to 7 people given AZD1222 tested seropositive at baseline.

This sequence originates from an adult who received the AZD1222 COVID-19 vaccine. The sample was peripheral blood, taken 28 days after the second AZD1222 dose.

The CDR3 region is CASSTGTGGGYTF. In DNA, the CDR3 is TGTGCCAGCAGCACCGGGACTGGAGGAGGCTACACCTTC. This chain joins TRBV7-9 and TRBJ1-2; TRBD1 might be the D (5 bases). The germline V gene has CDR1 SEHNR and CDR2 FQNEAQ (reference sequence). Trimming pared 5 bases from V and 8 bases from J, leaving 15 bases between. The CDR3 runs 13 residues.